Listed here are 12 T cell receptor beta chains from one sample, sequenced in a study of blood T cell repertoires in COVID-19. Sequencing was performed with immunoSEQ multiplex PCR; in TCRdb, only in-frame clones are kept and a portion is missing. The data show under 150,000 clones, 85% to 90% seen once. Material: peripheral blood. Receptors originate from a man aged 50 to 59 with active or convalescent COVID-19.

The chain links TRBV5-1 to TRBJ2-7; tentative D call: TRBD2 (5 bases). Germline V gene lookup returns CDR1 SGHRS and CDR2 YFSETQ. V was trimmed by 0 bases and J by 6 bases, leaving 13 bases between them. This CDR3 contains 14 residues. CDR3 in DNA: TGCGCCAGCAGCTTGGGACTATCGCATGGCGAGCAGTACTTC. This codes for CASSLGLSHGEQYF.

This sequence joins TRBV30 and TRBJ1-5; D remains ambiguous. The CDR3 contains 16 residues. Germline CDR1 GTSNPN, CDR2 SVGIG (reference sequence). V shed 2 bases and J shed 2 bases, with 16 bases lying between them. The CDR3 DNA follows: TGTGCCTGGAGTTCCCAACCGCGGTTGGGCAATCAGCCCCAGCATTTT. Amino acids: CAWSSQPRLGNQPQHF.

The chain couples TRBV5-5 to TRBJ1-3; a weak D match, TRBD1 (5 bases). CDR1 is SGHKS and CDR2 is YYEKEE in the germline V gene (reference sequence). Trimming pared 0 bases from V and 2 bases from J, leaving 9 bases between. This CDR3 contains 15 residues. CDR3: CASSLVQVPGNTIYF. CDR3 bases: TGTGCCAGCAGCTTGGTACAGGTACCTGGAAACACCATATATTTT.

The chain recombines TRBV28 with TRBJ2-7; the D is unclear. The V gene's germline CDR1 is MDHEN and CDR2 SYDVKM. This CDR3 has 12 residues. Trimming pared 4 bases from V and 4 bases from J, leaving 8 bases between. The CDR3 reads CASSYPLYEQYF. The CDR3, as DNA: TGTGCCAGCAGTTATCCCCTATACGAGCAGTACTTC.

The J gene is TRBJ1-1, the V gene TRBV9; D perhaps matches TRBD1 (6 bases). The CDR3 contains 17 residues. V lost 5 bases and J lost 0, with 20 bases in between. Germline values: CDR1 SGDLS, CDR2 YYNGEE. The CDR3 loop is CASSEGVGGVMNTEAFF. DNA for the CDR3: TGTGCCAGCAGTGAGGGGGTTGGGGGCGTCATGAACACTGAAGCTTTCTTT.

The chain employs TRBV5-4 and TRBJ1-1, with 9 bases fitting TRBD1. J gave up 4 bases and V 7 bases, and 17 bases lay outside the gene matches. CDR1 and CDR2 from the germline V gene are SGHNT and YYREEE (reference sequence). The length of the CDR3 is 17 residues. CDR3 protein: CASYTGGTGWEGTEAFF. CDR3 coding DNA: TGTGCCAGCTACACCGGGGGGACAGGGTGGGAAGGCACTGAAGCTTTCTTT.

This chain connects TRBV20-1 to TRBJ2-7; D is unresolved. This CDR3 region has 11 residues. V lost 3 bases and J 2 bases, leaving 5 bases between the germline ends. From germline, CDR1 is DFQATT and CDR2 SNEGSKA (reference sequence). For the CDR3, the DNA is TGCAGTGCTAGCCAAACCTACGAGCAGTACTTC. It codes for CSASQTYEQYF.

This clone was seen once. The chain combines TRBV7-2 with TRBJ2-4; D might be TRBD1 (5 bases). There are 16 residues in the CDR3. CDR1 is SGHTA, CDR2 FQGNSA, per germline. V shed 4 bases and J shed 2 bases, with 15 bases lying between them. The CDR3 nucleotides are TGTGCCAGCAGCTCCCCAGGGTCCGGGTCCAAAAACATTCAGTACTTC. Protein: CASSSPGSGSKNIQYF.

The CDR3 here is CASSLGTGAISTDTQYF. CDR3 coding DNA: TGTGCCAGCAGCTTAGGGACAGGAGCCATAAGCACAGATACGCAGTATTTT. The rearrangement joins TRBV7-9 to TRBJ2-3; 7 positions match TRBD1. V was pared by 1 base and J by 0 bases, with 7 bases of the junction left unmatched. The CDR3 extends over 17 amino acids. Germline V gene sequence: CDR1 SEHNR, CDR2 FQNEAQ (reference sequence).

DNA for the CDR3: TGTGCCAGTAGTACCCCCCGGCAGGGGAATATGAACACTGAAGCTTTCTTT. Protein: CASSTPRQGNMNTEAFF. The V gene is TRBV19, the J gene TRBJ1-1; D possibly corresponds to TRBD1 (6 bases). The germline CDR1 and CDR2 sequences are LNHDA and SQIVND (reference sequence). The V end was cut by 4 bases, the J end by 0 bases, with 18 bases between. The CDR3 consists of 17 residues.

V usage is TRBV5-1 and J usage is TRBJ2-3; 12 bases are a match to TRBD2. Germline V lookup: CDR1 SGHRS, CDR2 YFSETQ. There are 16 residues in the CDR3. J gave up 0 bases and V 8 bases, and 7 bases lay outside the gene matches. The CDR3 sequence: CASFTGTSGSTDTQYF. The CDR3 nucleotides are TGCGCCAGTTTTACCGGGACTAGCGGGAGCACAGATACGCAGTATTTT. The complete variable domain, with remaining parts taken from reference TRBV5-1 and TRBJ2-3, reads KAGVTQTPRYLIKTRGQQVTLSCSPISGHRSVSWYQQTPGQGLQFLFEYFSETQRNKGNFPGRFSGRQFSNSRSEMNVSTLELGDSALYLCASFTGTSGSTDTQYFGPGTRLTVL.

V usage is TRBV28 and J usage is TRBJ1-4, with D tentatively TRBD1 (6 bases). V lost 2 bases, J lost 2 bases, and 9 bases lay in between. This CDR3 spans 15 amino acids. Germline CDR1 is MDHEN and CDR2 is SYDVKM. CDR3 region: CASSLRGWTNEKLFF. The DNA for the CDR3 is TGTGCCAGCAGTTTAAGGGGGTGGACTAATGAAAAACTGTTTTTT.